This TCR beta chain was sequenced during a study of T cell changes during pregnancy in multiple sclerosis (dated by TCRdb to the late 2010s). Regarding the study in general: The study examined how the T cell repertoire changed over the course of pregnancy in women with multiple sclerosis.

Sequences LNHDA (CDR1) and SQIVND (CDR2) are obtained from the germline V gene (reference sequence). The CDR3 has 13 amino acids, counting the end cysteine and phenylalanine. The read is trimmed to its CDR3 DNA, 39 bases read in frame from base 1. With respect to this clone: The specificity of this receptor is unknown. The junction departs from germline at one end; a sequencing error may be responsible.

The receptor library was made with the immunoSEQ multiplex PCR assay. This is the immuneACCESS table as TCRdb keeps it, with only in-frame sequences that have V and J called. A part of the clones is gone; compared with another copy, unresolved V genes explain less than half, and the rest is unexplained. The table for this sample lists about 57,000 clones; approximately 92% of them were counted only once. The ten largest clones represent under 0.95% of the sample. Sample: CD4+ T cells from peripheral blood mononuclear cells, taken in the third trimester of pregnancy. In this chain, TRBV19 is recombined with TRBJ2-3; perhaps TRBD2 is the D gene, with 6 bases matching. The TCR comes from a female donor with multiple sclerosis, enrolled in a pregnancy study. The bases read TGTGCCGGTAGTGACGGGGGACTCGGTACGCAGTATTTT. The resulting protein is CAGSDGGLGTQYF.